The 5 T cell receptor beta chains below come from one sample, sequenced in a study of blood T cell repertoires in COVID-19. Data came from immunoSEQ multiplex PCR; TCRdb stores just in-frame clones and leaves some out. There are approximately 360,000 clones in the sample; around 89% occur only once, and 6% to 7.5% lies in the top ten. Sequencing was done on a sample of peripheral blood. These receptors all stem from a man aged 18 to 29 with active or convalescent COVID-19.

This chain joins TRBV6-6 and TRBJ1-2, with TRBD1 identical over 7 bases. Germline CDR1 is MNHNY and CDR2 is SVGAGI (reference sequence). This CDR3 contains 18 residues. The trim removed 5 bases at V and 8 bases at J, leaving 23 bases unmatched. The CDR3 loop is CASSRPRTGPTRLGGYTF. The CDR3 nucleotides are TGTGCCAGCAGTCGCCCGAGGACAGGTCCAACCCGGCTTGGAGGCTACACCTTC.

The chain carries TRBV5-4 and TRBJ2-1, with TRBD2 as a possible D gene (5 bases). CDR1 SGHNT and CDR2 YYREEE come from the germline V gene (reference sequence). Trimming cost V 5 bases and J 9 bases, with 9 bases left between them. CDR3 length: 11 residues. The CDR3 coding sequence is TGTGCCAGCAGAACGAGCGGTGAGCAGTTCTTC. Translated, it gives CASRTSGEQFF.

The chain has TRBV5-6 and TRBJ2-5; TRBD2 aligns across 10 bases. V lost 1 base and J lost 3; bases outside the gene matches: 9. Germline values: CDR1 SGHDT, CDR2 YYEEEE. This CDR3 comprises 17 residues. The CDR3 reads CASSLYASGGPEETQYF. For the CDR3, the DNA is TGTGCCAGCAGCTTGTACGCTAGCGGGGGCCCCGAAGAGACCCAGTACTTC.

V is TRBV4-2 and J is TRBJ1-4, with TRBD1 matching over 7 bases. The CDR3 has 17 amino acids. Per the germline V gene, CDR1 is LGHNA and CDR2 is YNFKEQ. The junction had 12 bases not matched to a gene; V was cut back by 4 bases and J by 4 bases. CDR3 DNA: TGTGCCAGCAGCCGAGATCCACAGGGGCCAGATAATGAAAAACTGTTTTTT. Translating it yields CASSRDPQGPDNEKLFF.

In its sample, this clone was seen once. This CDR3 is CASSLGTGYREQYF. The CDR3 nucleotides read TGCGCCAGCAGCTTGGGGACAGGGTATCGCGAGCAGTACTTC. The chain employs TRBV5-1 and TRBJ2-7; TRBD1 agrees at 8 bases. The CDR3 has 14 amino acids. V gave up 0 bases and J gave up 6 bases; unmatched junction bases: 5. Per the germline V gene, CDR1 is SGHRS and CDR2 is YFSETQ.